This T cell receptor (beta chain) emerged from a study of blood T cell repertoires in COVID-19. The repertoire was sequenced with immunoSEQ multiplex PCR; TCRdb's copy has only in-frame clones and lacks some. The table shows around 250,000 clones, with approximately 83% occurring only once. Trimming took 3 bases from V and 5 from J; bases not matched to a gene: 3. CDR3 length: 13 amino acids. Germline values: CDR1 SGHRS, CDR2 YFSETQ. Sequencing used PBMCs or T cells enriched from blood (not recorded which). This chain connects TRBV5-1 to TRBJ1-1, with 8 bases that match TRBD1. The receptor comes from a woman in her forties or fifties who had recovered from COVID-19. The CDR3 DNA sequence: TGCGCCAGCAGCTGGTGGACAGGGACTGAAGCTTTCTTT. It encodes CASSWWTGTEAFF.